This TCR beta chain was retrieved from a study of response to subunit inactivated influenza vaccine. The CDR3 spans 14 residues. Trimming took off 6 bases at V and 8 bases at J, with 17 bases between the two ends. Germline V gene lookup returns CDR1 MNHEY and CDR2 SVGEGT. Via MiXCR, TCRdb re-called the RT-PCR reads, giving one row per CDR3 protein. The sample consists of over 650,000 distinct CDR3 sequences, around 20% of them appearing once. This chain joins TRBV6-2 or TRBV6-3 and TRBJ2-1; D is perhaps TRBD2 (6 bases). The source of this sequence is a man aged 50-60 years who received an inactivated influenza vaccine. Sequenced here: PBMCs from blood, sampled approximately 5 days after vaccination. In nucleotides, the CDR3 is TGTGCCAGCAGCCTTGGGGGGTTTGTCGATGAGCAGTTCTTC. Encoded protein: CASSLGGFVDEQFF.